The text below deals with one TCR beta chain. Treatment here: randomized to nivolumab then ipilimumab (arm A) or the reverse (arm B). DNA-damaging chemotherapy had not been given to any patient beforehand. Live CD3+CD8+ CD19− CD56− cells were sorted from PBMCs. This sample is drawn from a study of sequential checkpoint blockade in melanoma. Looking at the study overall: First-line arms were nivolumab then ipilimumab, or the reverse, randomized 1:1. Each arm's sequence ended with maintenance nivolumab.

TCRdb keeps only in-frame clones here, not all; method: immunoSEQ multiplex PCR. The sample consists of about 13,000 clones, approximately 76% of them appearing once. The sample consisted of CD8+ T cells sorted from blood (inferred from file names), taken from a patient given nivolumab and ipilimumab in sequence. The origin of this receptor is a human patient with melanoma. Some clones in this sample may be carry-over from other donors' samples.

For the CDR3, the DNA is TGTGCCAGCGGACTCGGGGTGCTTAATCAGCCCCAGCATTTT. Encoded protein: CASGLGVLNQPQHF. The chain is built from TRBV27 and TRBJ1-5; D is undetermined. This CDR3 comprises 14 residues. Per the germline V gene, CDR1 is MNHEY and CDR2 is SMNVEV (reference sequence). The V end was cut by 8 bases, the J end by 4 bases, with 15 bases between.